These 12 T cell receptor beta chains originate from one sample sequenced in a study of T cell responses to AZD1222 COVID-19 vaccine. The assay was immunoSEQ multiplex PCR, and TCRdb's table has in-frame clones only and misses some. The sample consists of around 140,000 clones, around 92% of them appearing once. Sequencing used peripheral blood, obtained 28 days after the second AZD1222 dose. The receptor source for this set is an adult who received the AZD1222 COVID-19 vaccine.

V gene TRBV6-7 combines with J gene TRBJ1-6, with TRBD1 matching 9 bases. TRBV6-7 is an open reading frame whose function is uncertain. The ends lost 10 bases at V and 2 bases at J; junction bases unmatched: 3. CDR3 length: 14 amino acids. The CDR3, as DNA: TGTGCCACGGGACAGGGACCCTATAATTCACCCCTCCACTTT. Translated, it gives CATGQGPYNSPLHF.

The chain joins TRBV7-2 to TRBJ2-5; 8 bases agree with TRBD2. Trimming at V came to 0 bases and at J to 4 bases, leaving 7 bases not matched to a gene. The V gene's germline CDR1 is SGHTA and CDR2 FQGNSA. The CDR3 is made up of 16 amino acids. The CDR3 spells CASSLAEEAGAETQYF. CDR3 DNA sequence: TGTGCCAGCAGCTTAGCCGAGGAAGCGGGAGCAGAGACCCAGTACTTC.

This rearrangement joins TRBV5-1 to TRBJ1-1, with 7 bases fitting TRBD1. J was trimmed by 6 bases and V by 5 bases; bases with no gene match: 7. The CDR3 is 13 amino acids. From germline, CDR1 is SGHRS and CDR2 YFSETQ. CDR3 coding DNA: TGCGCCAGCAGGGATACAGGGGCCGCTGAAGCTTTCTTT. The encoded protein is CASRDTGAAEAFF. The full variable domain, in which reference TRBV5-1 and TRBJ1-1 provide the parts outside the CDR3, is KAGVTQTPRYLIKTRGQQVTLSCSPISGHRSVSWYQQTPGQGLQFLFEYFSETQRNKGNFPGRFSGRQFSNSRSEMNVSTLELGDSALYLCASRDTGAAEAFFGQGTRLTVV.

This clone was seen a handful of times. V and J are TRBV6-4 and TRBJ2-7, with 7 bases that match TRBD2. This CDR3 contains 14 residues. The V segment lost 8 bases and the J segment 4 bases; nucleotides outside the gene matches: 11. Germline V gives CDR1 MRHNA, CDR2 SNTAGT. The CDR3 loop is CASGIPGGGYEQYV. The CDR3 DNA sequence: TGTGCCAGCGGTATCCCTGGGGGGGGATACGAGCAGTACGTC.

The rearrangement joins TRBV6-5 to TRBJ1-3; TRBD1 matches at 7 bases. Germline V gene data show CDR1 as MNHEY and CDR2 as SVGAGI. Losses at the gene ends were 6 bases for V and 1 base for J; bases not matched to a gene: 0. The CDR3 has 13 residues. The CDR3 spells CASRTGSGNTIYF. The CDR3 DNA is TGTGCCAGCAGGACAGGGTCTGGAAACACCATATATTTT.

The chain couples TRBV27 to TRBJ1-3; the D is unclear. The germline V gene encodes CDR1 MNHEY and CDR2 SMNVEV (reference sequence). V shed 2 bases and J shed 0 bases, with 8 bases lying between them. CDR3 length equals 15 residues. CDR3 in DNA: TGTGCCAGCAGTTTAAGAGGAATCTCTGGAAACACCATATATTTT. It yields the protein CASSLRGISGNTIYF.

The chain employs TRBV9 and TRBJ2-1; TRBD2 might be the D (6 bases). In germline, CDR1 is SGDLS, CDR2 YYNGEE. The length of the CDR3 is 16 residues. V was trimmed by 0 bases and J by 4 bases, leaving 14 bases between them. The CDR3 loop reads CASSVEGRGGYNEQFF. The CDR3 bases are TGTGCCAGCAGCGTAGAGGGGCGGGGCGGATACAATGAGCAGTTCTTC.

This chain connects TRBV10-1 to TRBJ2-7; the D is unclear. With 0 bases removed from V and 2 bases from J, the gap between germline ends came to 5 bases. The CDR3 consists of 13 residues. The germline gives CDR1 WNHNN, CDR2 SYGVQD (reference sequence). CDR3 DNA sequence: TGCGCCAGCAGTGAGTCTGGCACCTACGAGCAGTACTTC. Protein sequence: CASSESGTYEQYF.

With respect to this clone: Other DNA sequences of this sample code for an identical CDR3. The J gene is TRBJ1-1, the V gene TRBV5-1, with D possibly TRBD1 on 5 matching bases. V was pared by 0 bases and J by 4 bases, with 10 bases between. There are 14 residues in the CDR3. CDR1 and CDR2 (germline): SGHRS, YFSETQ. The CDR3 nucleotides read TGCGCCAGCAGCTTGGATCCAGGGAGCACTGAAGCTTTCTTT. Translation: CASSLDPGSTEAFF.

Note on this clone: Other DNA sequences in this sample translate to the same CDR3. The V gene is TRBV12-3 or TRBV12-4, the J gene TRBJ2-3, with D possibly TRBD2 on 6 matching bases. Deletions cut 3 bases from V and 4 bases from J, with 8 bases between. The CDR3 contains 13 residues. The CDR3 region is CASSFGGSDTQYF. CDR3 nucleotide sequence: TGTGCCAGCAGTTTCGGGGGTTCAGATACGCAGTATTTT.

V is TRBV6-5 and J is TRBJ1-5; tentative D call: TRBD1 (5 bases). V was clipped by 5 bases and J by 7 bases, with 18 bases between them. CDR1 and CDR2 from the germline V gene are MNHEY and SVGAGI. The CDR3 extends over 15 amino acids. The DNA for the CDR3 is TGTGCCAGCAGTAACAACAGGCAATTGAACCAGCCCCAGCATTTT. Translated: CASSNNRQLNQPQHF.

The V and J genes are TRBV7-9 and TRBJ1-5, with 7 bases aligning to TRBD1. Losses at the gene ends were 1 base for V and 6 bases for J; bases not matched to a gene: 3. Germline V CDR1 and CDR2: SEHNR, FQNEAQ (reference sequence). CDR3 size: 14 residues. CDR3 residues: CASSLGQGGQPQHF. CDR3 sequence (DNA): TGTGCCAGCAGCTTAGGGCAGGGGGGTCAGCCCCAGCATTTT.